Below are 2 T cell receptor beta chains sequenced from a single sample in a study of PD-L1 blockade in urothelial cancer. The time point: pretreatment peripheral blood. TCRdb's table, derived via immunoSEQ multiplex PCR, lists solely in-frame clones and lacks some. This table has roughly 90,000 clones, more than 80% appearing once. This specimen was PBMCs, taken around atezolizumab (anti-PD-L1) treatment. The receptors come from an elderly woman with urothelial cancer.

This chain uses TRBV7-3 with TRBJ2-5, with 8 bases lining up with TRBD1. The trim removed 5 bases at V and 0 bases at J, leaving 2 bases unmatched. Germline lookup yields CDR1 SGHTA and CDR2 FQGTGA. This CDR3 comprises 14 residues. The CDR3 coding sequence is TGTGCCAGCAGCCCGACAGGGGACCAAGAGACCCAGTACTTC. Protein sequence: CASSPTGDQETQYF.

The chain carries TRBV6-1 and TRBJ1-5; no clear D. The CDR3 contains 15 residues. V lost 0 bases and J 3 bases, leaving 9 bases between the germline ends. Germline V gene lookup returns CDR1 MNHNS and CDR2 SASEGT. The CDR3 DNA reads TGTGCCAGCAGTGAAGCTGGCGGGGACAATCAGCCCCAGCATTTT. Its protein product is CASSEAGGDNQPQHF.